This entry concerns a single TCR beta chain. Germline lookup yields CDR1 SGHDT and CDR2 YYEEEE. The CDR3 extends over 16 amino acids. The V segment lost 2 bases and the J segment 6 bases; nucleotides outside the gene matches: 9. This record comes from a study of shared clonotypes between healthy human individuals. The assay ran at deep level. Under the authors' procedure: For the immunoSEQ data, sequences were junction-only without quality scores, so filtering differed. The method was immunoSEQ multiplex PCR; TCRdb's version includes in-frame clones alone and lacks a portion of them. Clonal size and the V and J genes are those of that table, whereas D and trimming came from the DNA. Here the sample spans around 600,000 clones, 95% to 98% being singletons.

The TCR comes from a woman between 25 and 40 years old in good health. Sequenced material: naive CD4+ T cells sorted from blood. Sample subset: CD45RA+ positively selected. J is TRBJ2-7 and V is TRBV5-6; 12 bases agree with TRBD2. The CDR3 loop is CASSFLAGGSFGEQYF. The CDR3 DNA reads as TGTGCCAGCAGCTTTCTAGCGGGAGGGTCTTTTGGCGAGCAGTACTTC.